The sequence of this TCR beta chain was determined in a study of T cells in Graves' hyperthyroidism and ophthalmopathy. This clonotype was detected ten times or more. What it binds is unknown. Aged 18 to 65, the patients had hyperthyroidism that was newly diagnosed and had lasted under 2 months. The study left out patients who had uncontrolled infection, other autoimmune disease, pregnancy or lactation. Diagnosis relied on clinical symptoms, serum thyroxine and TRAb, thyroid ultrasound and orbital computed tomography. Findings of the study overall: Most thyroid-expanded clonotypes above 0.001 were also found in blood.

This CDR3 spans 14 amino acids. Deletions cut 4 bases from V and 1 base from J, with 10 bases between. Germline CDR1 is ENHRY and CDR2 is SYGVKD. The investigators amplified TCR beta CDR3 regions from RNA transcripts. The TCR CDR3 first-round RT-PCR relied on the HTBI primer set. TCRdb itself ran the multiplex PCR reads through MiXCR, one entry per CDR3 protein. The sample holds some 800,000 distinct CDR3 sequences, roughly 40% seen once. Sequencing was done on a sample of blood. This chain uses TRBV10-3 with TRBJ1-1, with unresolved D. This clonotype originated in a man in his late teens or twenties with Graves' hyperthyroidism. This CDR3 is CAISAEQANTEAFF. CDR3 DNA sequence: TGTGCCATCAGTGCGGAGCAGGCGAACACTGAAGCTTTCTTT.